This T cell receptor (beta chain) was observed in a study of cytomegalovirus exposure and HLA in healthy donors listed by TCRdb under 2017. In terms of the full investigation: According to a later analysis, one platform produced both the 110 or so validation repertoires and the approximately 600 repertoires of the first cohort. High-throughput TCR immunosequencing, statistical association of individual TCRs with disease status, and machine learning were combined to predict cytomegalovirus infection status. The study was designed to test whether signatures of past pathogen exposure could be identified by cataloging public T cell receptors. Along with the roughly 700-subject first cohort, a separate validation cohort of over 90 different subjects was used. What the study reported, not specific to this receptor: It was suggested by the authors that the approach could potentially be generalized to other disease states and immunological phenotypes. A later analysis had no HLA typing for the validation cohort, so co-occurrence there was scored across all 120 or so repertoires. The study gave a list of 150 to 200 TCR beta chains associated with cytomegalovirus. Of the cluster scores, 85% to 95% were above 0 in a later analysis, which found that TCRs clustered in the first cohort also tended to co-occur in the approximately 130 validation repertoires. Across donors, most TCR sequences were observed very rarely, whereas some public TCRs were present in many individuals. Cytomegalovirus status was reported to be diagnosed by the classifier with high specificity and sensitivity in both the original and validation cohorts. In vitro tests confirmed that three of the cytomegalovirus-associated TCR beta chains recognize cytomegalovirus antigens.

A distance of 16 bases separates the germline ends of V and J, which lose 3 bases and 4 bases respectively. The CDR3, from cysteine to phenylalanine, totals 15 residues. Kept here is only the CDR3 DNA, which spans 45 bases and is read in frame from base 1. Reading the germline V gene (reference sequence) gives CDR1 SEHNR and CDR2 FQNEAQ. Donors formed part of the validation cohort, which comprised 120 or so subjects and was distinct from the first cohort of 666 subjects. Library generation was performed with the immunoSEQ multiplex PCR assay. On the study's bioinformatics: A statistical classification framework was built for diagnosing cytomegalovirus status from the catalog of TCR beta chain sequences. Not all clones reach the TCRdb copy of this immuneACCESS table, which keeps in-frame sequences only. Checked studies attribute under half of the gap to unresolved V genes and leave the rest unexplained. The D gene and trimming were derived from the DNA, and the V and J assignments and clone size from that table. Across this sample there are 95,000 to 150,000 clones, with around nine tenths seen only once. The ten largest clones add up to 1.5% to 2% of the sample.

Of note for this clone: It lacks a known antigen. The record has no base qualities; no much larger clone is one base away.

Sequencing was carried out using PBMCs. Rearrangement joined TRBV7-9 to TRBJ2-7; a tentative D match to TRBD2 spans 5 bases. This TCR was sampled from a young woman in good health and CMV-seronegative. The nucleotide sequence is given as TGTGCCAGCAGCTTTTCGAGGGAGCCAGCTTACGAGCAGTACTTC. This gives the protein CASSFSREPAYEQYF.